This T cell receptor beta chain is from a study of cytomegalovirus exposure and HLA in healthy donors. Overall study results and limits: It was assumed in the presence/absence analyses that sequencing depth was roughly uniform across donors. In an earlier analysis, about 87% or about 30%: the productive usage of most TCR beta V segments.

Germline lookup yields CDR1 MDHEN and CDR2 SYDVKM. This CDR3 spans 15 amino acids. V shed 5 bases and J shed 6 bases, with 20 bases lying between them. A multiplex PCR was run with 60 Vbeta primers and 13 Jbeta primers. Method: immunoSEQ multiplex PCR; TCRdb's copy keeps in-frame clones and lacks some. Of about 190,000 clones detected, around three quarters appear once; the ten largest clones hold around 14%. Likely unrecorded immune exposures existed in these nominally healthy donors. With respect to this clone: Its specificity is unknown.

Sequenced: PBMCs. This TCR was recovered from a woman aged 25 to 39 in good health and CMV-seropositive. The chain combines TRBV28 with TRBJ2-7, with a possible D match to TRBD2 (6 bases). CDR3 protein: CASSGAGGVPGEQYF. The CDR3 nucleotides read TGTGCCAGCAGTGGCGCAGGAGGGGTTCCTGGCGAGCAGTACTTC. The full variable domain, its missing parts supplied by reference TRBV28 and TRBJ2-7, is DVKVTQSSRYLVKRTGEKVFLECVQDMDHENMFWYRQDPGLGLRLIYFSYDVKMKEKGDIPEGYSVSREKKERFSLILESASTNQTSMYLCASSGAGGVPGEQYFGPGTRLTVT.